The 9 T cell receptor beta chains below were found in one sample sequenced in a study of identical twins. TCRdb reanalysed the 5' RACE reads using MiXCR and keeps one entry per CDR3 protein. The table shows 420,000 or so distinct CDR3 sequences, with less than 20% occurring only once. The specimen sequenced was naive T cells sorted from blood. The source is a man between 50 and 59 years old in good health.

The rearrangement links TRBV10-3 to TRBJ1-1; D perhaps matches TRBD1 (5 bases). CDR3 size: 14 residues. V lost 3 bases, J lost 3 bases, and 11 bases lay in between. Germline values: CDR1 ENHRY, CDR2 SYGVKD. The CDR3 DNA reads as TGTGCCATCAGTGACGTACAGGCTTACACTGAAGCTTTCTTT. It yields the protein CAISDVQAYTEAFF.

The J gene is TRBJ2-5, the V gene TRBV5-1; 7 positions match TRBD1. The CDR3 length is 16 residues. Germline CDR1 and CDR2: SGHRS and YFSETQ. V lost 5 bases and J lost 1; bases outside the gene matches: 11. DNA for the CDR3: TGCGCCAGCAGGGACCAATACAGGGGCACCCAAGAGACCCAGTACTTC. Translation: CASRDQYRGTQETQYF.

This clonotype was seen more than once but under ten times. CDR3 amino acids: CASSRLEAQETQYF. As DNA, the CDR3 is TGCGCCAGCAGCCGATTGGAAGCCCAAGAGACCCAGTACTTC. The chain couples TRBV4-1 to TRBJ2-5; D unclear. Trimming shortened V by 4 bases and J by 1 base, and 10 bases separated the two germline ends. The V gene's germline CDR1 is MGHRA and CDR2 YSYEKL. The CDR3 is 14 amino acids.

This clonotype was seen a handful of times. The rearrangement uses TRBV12-3 or TRBV12-4 and TRBJ1-2; weak D call: TRBD1 (5 bases). This CDR3 is built from 14 residues. V was clipped by 0 bases and J by 8 bases, with 13 bases between them. The CDR3 DNA sequence: TGTGCCAGCAGTTTAGCGCCTTCAGGGAGAGGCTACACCTTC. This codes for CASSLAPSGRGYTF.

The rearrangement links TRBV4-3 to TRBJ1-3; D perhaps matches TRBD1 (6 bases). Germline loops: CDR1 LGHNA, CDR2 YSLEER. There are 16 residues in the CDR3. Between the trimmed V and J ends, which lost 0 bases and 3 bases, there was a span of 12 bases. DNA of the CDR3: TGCGCCAGCAGCCAAGAACCGGACAGCCTTGGAAACACCATATATTTT. Translating gives CASSQEPDSLGNTIYF.

This clonotype was detected ten times or more. This chain links TRBV20-1 with TRBJ1-5, with D hard to call. With 5 bases removed from V and 0 bases from J, the gap between germline ends came to 11 bases. CDR3 length: 14 amino acids. Germline lookup yields CDR1 DFQATT and CDR2 SNEGSKA (reference sequence). In nucleotides, the CDR3 is TGCAGTGCTCACGGTGGCGGTAGCAATCAGCCCCAGCATTTT. Translated, it gives CSAHGGGSNQPQHF.

This clonotype showed up just a few times. This chain joins TRBV5-1 and TRBJ2-3, with 8 positions matching TRBD1. V gave up 4 bases and J gave up 6 bases; unmatched junction bases: 7. The germline V gene has CDR1 SGHRS and CDR2 YFSETQ. The CDR3 has 14 residues. CDR3 amino acids: CASSPTGAADTQYF. The CDR3 nucleotides read TGCGCCAGCAGCCCGACAGGGGCCGCGGATACGCAGTATTTT.

The V call is TRBV20-1, the J call TRBJ2-7, with 7 bases fitting TRBD1. The V segment lost 0 bases and the J segment 4 bases; nucleotides outside the gene matches: 9. This CDR3 has 15 amino acids. CDR1 is DFQATT, CDR2 SNEGSKA, per germline (reference sequence). The CDR3 is CSAREQGLTSYEQYF. Written as DNA, the CDR3 is TGCAGTGCTAGAGAACAGGGGCTAACTTCATACGAGCAGTACTTC.

This sequence joins TRBV2 and TRBJ1-5; D gene uncertain. This CDR3 is 15 amino acids long. V lost 2 bases, J lost 1 base, and 9 bases lay in between. Germline V lookup: CDR1 SNHLY, CDR2 FYNNEI. CDR3 bases: TGTGCCAGCAGTGAATTGATAGGGAGCAATCAGCCCCAGCATTTT. It encodes CASSELIGSNQPQHF.